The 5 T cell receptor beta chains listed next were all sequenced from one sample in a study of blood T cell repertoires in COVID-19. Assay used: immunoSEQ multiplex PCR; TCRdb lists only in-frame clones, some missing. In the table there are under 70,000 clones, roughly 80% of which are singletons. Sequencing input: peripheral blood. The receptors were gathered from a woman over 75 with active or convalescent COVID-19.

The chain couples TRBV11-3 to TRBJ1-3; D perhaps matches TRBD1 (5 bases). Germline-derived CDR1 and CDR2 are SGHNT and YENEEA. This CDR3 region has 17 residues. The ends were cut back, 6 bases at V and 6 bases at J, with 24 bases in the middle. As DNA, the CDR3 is TGTGCCAGCAGTAATAAGGTAGGCAGGGCGGCTAAAAACACCATATATTTT. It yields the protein CASSNKVGRAAKNTIYF.

The CDR3 protein is CASSVRQGVTEAFF. Written as DNA, the CDR3 is TGTGCCAGCAGTGTTCGGCAGGGTGTCACTGAAGCTTTCTTT. The chain links TRBV2 to TRBJ1-1; D possibly corresponds to TRBD1 (5 bases). V lost 4 bases to trimming and J lost 4 bases, with 13 bases between them. Germline V gives CDR1 SNHLY, CDR2 FYNNEI. This CDR3 spans 14 amino acids.

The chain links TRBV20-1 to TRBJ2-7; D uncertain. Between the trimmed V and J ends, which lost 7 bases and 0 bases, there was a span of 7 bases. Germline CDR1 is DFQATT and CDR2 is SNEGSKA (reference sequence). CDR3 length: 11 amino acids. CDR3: CSVHHSYEQYF. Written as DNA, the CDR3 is TGCAGTGTCCATCACTCCTACGAGCAGTACTTC.

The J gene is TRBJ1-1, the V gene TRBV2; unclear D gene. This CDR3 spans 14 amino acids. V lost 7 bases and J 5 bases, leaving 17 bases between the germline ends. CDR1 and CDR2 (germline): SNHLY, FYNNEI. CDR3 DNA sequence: TGTGCCAGCATTTTTACCGTCCGGGGAACTGAAGCTTTCTTT. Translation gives CASIFTVRGTEAFF.

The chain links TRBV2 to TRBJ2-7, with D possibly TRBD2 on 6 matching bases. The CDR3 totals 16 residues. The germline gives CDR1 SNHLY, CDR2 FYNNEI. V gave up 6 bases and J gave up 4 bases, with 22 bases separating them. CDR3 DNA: TGTGCCAGCAGACATCGGGCTTCGAGTGCGGGGTACGAGCAGTACTTC. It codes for CASRHRASSAGYEQYF.